This T cell receptor (beta chain) was sequenced during a study of cytomegalovirus exposure and HLA in healthy donors. Whole-study findings and limits: Researchers catalogued approximately 160 TCR beta chains as cytomegalovirus-associated.

The CDR3 is 17 amino acids. The germline CDR1 and CDR2 sequences are SGHDT and YYEEEE. The trim removed 7 bases at V and 2 bases at J, leaving 7 bases unmatched. Sequencing was performed with immunoSEQ multiplex PCR; in TCRdb, only in-frame clones are kept and a portion is missing. The sample holds approximately 270,000 clones, approximately 86% seen once. With respect to this clone: What it binds is not known.

This receptor was identified in a woman aged 18-29 years in good health and CMV-seronegative. The sequenced sample was PBMCs. This chain joins TRBV5-6 and TRBJ2-2; 14 bases fit TRBD2. The CDR3 DNA reads TGTGCCAGCTCCCACGGACTAGCGGGGGGCAACACCGGGGAGCTGTTTTTT. This codes for CASSHGLAGGNTGELFF.